This TCR beta chain appears in the sequencing data of a study of blood T cell repertoires in COVID-19. Study summary: COVID-19 samples collected from the United States, Italy and Spain covered acute and convalescent phases.

The CDR3 totals 19 residues, both ends included. The germline V gene has CDR1 SGHVS and CDR2 FQNEAQ. Assay: immunoSEQ multiplex PCR; the TCRdb copy retains only in-frame clones and omits some. This table has about 300,000 clones, approximately 90% appearing once. This clone showed up just a few times. It is unclear where the CDR3 begins or ends on the DNA, so no DNA is shown, and the CDR3 is as TCRdb lists it. The J gene is TRBJ1-2, the V gene TRBV7-8; TRBD1 was called by the table and not checked on the DNA. The sequencing input was PBMCs or T cells enriched from blood (not recorded which). The sequence was collected from a man aged 30 to 45 who had recovered from COVID-19. This CDR3 reads CASSRGQNYGYTFNYGYTF.